This TCR beta chain comes out of a study of graft-versus-host responses after intestinal transplantation (dated by TCRdb to the early 2020s). Study-level background: Recipients received multivisceral, liver-intestinal, or isolated intestinal transplants. All recipients received anti-thymocyte globulin induction followed by maintenance tacrolimus and steroids for 3 to 4 years. After intestinal transplantation, graft-versus-host and host-versus-graft alloreactive T cell clones in the graft, circulation and bone marrow were tracked using bulk TCR-beta CDR3 sequencing. To identify alloreactive clones, pre-transplant mixed lymphocyte reaction products were sequenced and then compared with unstimulated pre-transplant donor and recipient T cells. The cohort enrolled 20 to 30 intestinal transplant recipients including one retransplant, and a few patients lacking pretransplant specimens were excluded. A peak of at least 4% donor T cells among recipient peripheral blood mononuclear cells was the definition used for donor T cell macrochimerism. Rather than being sequenced by the commercial service, samples from a few later patients were sequenced in-house on an Illumina MiSeq and processed with MiXCR.

Library construction relied on the immunoSEQ multiplex PCR assay. For most patients, genomic DNA was isolated with the Qiagen DNeasy Blood and Tissue Kit and sent frozen to Adaptive Biotechnologies for TCR sequencing. High-throughput TCR-beta CDR3 sequencing of genomic DNA from most patients was performed by Adaptive Biotechnologies. Concerning the study's data processing: TCR sequencing data for approximately 17 patients were retrieved from Adaptive's ImmunoSEQ software; a few other patients were processed with MiXCR and VDJtools. To correct CD4 versus CD8 sorting errors, sequences present in both subsets at a frequency ratio below 5:1 were removed. CDR3 nucleotide sequences shared between donor and recipient were removed because their origin could not be assigned. At least 2-fold expansion over unstimulated cells and a minimum CFSE-low frequency of 0.002% (template counts) or 0.001% (read counts) were required for clones to be classified as alloreactive. A clone was considered mappable if detected in the sequenced pre-transplant spleen, lymph node, or MLR CFSE-low populations of the donor or recipient. Cumulative frequency of alloreactive clones was calculated as a percentage of all sequences weighted by copy number. This is the immuneACCESS table as TCRdb keeps it, with only in-frame sequences that have V and J called. A part of the clones is gone; compared with another copy, unresolved V genes explain less than half, and the rest is unexplained. V and J calls and clone size are given by that table; D and trimming were obtained from the DNA. This sample lists 75,000 to 100,000 clones; 80% to 95% were detected once. The top ten clonotypes cover roughly 0.17% of the sample.

The junction shows trimming of 2 bases on V and 2 bases on J, and the gene matches do not reach 5 bases of it. CDR1 GTSNPN and CDR2 SVGIG were looked up in the germline V gene (reference sequence). The CDR3 runs 14 residues from the cysteine to the phenylalanine. The only DNA kept is the CDR3, 42 bases in frame from the first base. With regard to this clone: Its antigen is currently not known. The sample holds no much larger clone one base away, and base qualities are not on file.

In the paper's terms, the time point label means: cells obtained before transplantation from donor or recipient. CD3+CD4+ and CD3+CD8+ populations were FACS-sorted from unstimulated pre-transplant donor and recipient cells taken from spleen or lymph nodes. Summary of the overall study and its limitations: The relatively low number and heterogeneity of intestinal transplant patients limited the conclusions. Early after transplant, peak levels of circulating GvH clones were found to be associated with declines in HvG clones. GvH clones turned up in recipient bone marrow, with some appearing earlier in ileal mucosa or blood, a pattern consistent with an intestinal mucosal origin. In patients with donor T cell macrochimerism, the allografts had high GvH to HvG T cell clonal ratios.

This receptor chain uses TRBV30 and TRBJ1-2; 7 middle bases align to TRBD1. The receptor's source is a human donor who received an intestinal transplant. Sample: unstimulated CD4+ T cells sorted from spleen or lymph node cells, taken before intestinal transplant. For the CDR3, the sequence is CAWSPGQANYGYTF. Read as DNA, the sequence is TGTGCCTGGAGTCCTGGACAGGCGAACTATGGCTACACCTTC.